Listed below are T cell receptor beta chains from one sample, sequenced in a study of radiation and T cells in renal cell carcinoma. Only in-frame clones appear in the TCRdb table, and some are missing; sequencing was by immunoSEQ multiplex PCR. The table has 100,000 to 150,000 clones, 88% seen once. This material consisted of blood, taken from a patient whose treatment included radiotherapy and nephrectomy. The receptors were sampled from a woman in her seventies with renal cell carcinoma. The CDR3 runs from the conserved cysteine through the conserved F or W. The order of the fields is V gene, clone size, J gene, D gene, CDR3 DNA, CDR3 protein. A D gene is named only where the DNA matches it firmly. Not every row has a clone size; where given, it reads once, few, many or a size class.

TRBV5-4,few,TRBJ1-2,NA,TGTGCCAGCAGCGTAAAGACAGAGCTCTATGGCTACACCTTC,CASSVKTELYGYTF
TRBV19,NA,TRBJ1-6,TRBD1,TGTGCCAGTAGTAGGGGGTACTCGGGACAGGGTAATTATTCACCCCTCCACTTT,CASSRGYSGQGNYSPLHF
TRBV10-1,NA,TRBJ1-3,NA,TGCGCCAGCAGTGAACCCAAAACAGGGAGACCTGGAAACACCATATATTTT,CASSEPKTGRPGNTIYF
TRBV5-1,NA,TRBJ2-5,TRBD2,TGCGCCAGCAGCTTCGGAGCGGGGGCTCGCCAAGAGACCCAGTACTTC,CASSFGAGARQETQYF
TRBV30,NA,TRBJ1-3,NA,TGTGCCTGGAGAGTCGCCGGAGGATTCGGAAACACCATATATTTT,CAWRVAGGFGNTIYF
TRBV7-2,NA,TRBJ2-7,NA,TGTGCCAGCAGCTTCCCGGGCAGGGGCTACGAGCAGTACTTC,CASSFPGRGYEQYF
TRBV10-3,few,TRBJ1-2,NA,TGTGCCATCAGTGAGTCCTCGGGGGCTGTTGGCTACACCTTC,CAISESSGAVGYTF
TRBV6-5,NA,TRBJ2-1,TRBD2,TGTGCCAGCAGCCGAACTAGCGGGGGGGCGGGTGAGCAGTTCTTC,CASSRTSGGAGEQFF
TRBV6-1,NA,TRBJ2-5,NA,TGTGCCAGCAGGAACCCCGGGACCCAGTACTTC,CASRNPGTQYF
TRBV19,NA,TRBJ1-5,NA,TGTGCCAGTACCATCTCGGGAAACGGCAATCAGCCCCAGCATTTT,CASTISGNGNQPQHF
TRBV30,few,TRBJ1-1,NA,TGTGCCTTCCACAAGAACACTGAAGCTTTCTTT,CAFHKNTEAFF
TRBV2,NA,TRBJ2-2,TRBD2,TGTGCCAGCAGTGAAGCGATACTAGCGGGCACCGGGGAGCTGTTTTTT,CASSEAILAGTGELFF
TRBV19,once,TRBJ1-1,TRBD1,TGTGCCACTTCCCCCGGGACAGGGGCCACTGAAGCTTTCTTT,CATSPGTGATEAFF
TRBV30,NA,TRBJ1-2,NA,TGTGCCTGGATTCGGCACTATGGCTACACCTTC,CAWIRHYGYTF
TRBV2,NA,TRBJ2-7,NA,TGTGCCAGCAGTGAAGGCTTCACCGAGCAGTACTTC,CASSEGFTEQYF
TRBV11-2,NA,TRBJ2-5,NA,TGTGCCAGCAGCCCCGGGAAAGAGACCCAGTACTTC,CASSPGKETQYF
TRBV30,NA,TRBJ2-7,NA,TGTGCCTGGAGTCCGGGAAATATCTACGAGCAGTACTTC,CAWSPGNIYEQYF
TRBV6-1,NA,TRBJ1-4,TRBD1,TGTGCCAGCAGTGGCGGACAGGGGGTGACTAATGAAAAACTGTTTTTT,CASSGGQGVTNEKLFF
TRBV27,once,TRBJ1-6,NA,TGTGCCAGCAGTTTAAAGGGTCCCCCAGCACCCCTCCACTTT,CASSLKGPPAPLHF
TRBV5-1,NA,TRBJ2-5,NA,TGCGCCAGCAGCTTAAACCTACGATCTTTAGCGGTCCAAGAGACCCAGTACTTC,CASSLNLRSLAVQETQYF
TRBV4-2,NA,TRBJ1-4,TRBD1,TGTGCCAGCAGCCAAGACGGGACAGGGTGGGAAAAACTGTTTTTT,CASSQDGTGWEKLFF
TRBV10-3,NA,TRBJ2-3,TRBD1,TGTGCCATCAGTGGATTCAGGGGGCGAGTAGATACGCAGTATTTT,CAISGFRGRVDTQYF
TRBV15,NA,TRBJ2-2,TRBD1,TGTGCCACCAGCAGAGATTCGCAGAGACAGGGGAACACCGGGGAGCTGTTTTTT,CATSRDSQRQGNTGELFF
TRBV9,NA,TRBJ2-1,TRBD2,TGTGCCAGCAGCGTAGAGAGCGGGGGGGCGAGCTCCTACAATGAGCAGTTCTTC,CASSVESGGASSYNEQFF
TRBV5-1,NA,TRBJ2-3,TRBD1,TGCGCCAGCAGCTTGGTCGGACAGGGGGATCGCACAGATACGCAGTATTTT,CASSLVGQGDRTDTQYF
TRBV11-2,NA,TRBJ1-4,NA,TGTGCCAGCAGCTTACAGGGGTGGAGGGAAGAAAAACTGTTTTTT,CASSLQGWREEKLFF
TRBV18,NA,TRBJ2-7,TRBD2,TGTGCCAGCTCTCCTGTGGGAACTAGCGGGGACGAGCAGTACTTC,CASSPVGTSGDEQYF
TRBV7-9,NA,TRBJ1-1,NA,TGTGCCAGCAGCTTATTTGGCAGGGAAAGGAATGAAGCTTTCTTT,CASSLFGRERNEAFF
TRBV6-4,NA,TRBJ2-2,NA,TGTGCCAGCAGTCCCGACAGGTCCACCGGGGAGCTGTTTTTT,CASSPDRSTGELFF
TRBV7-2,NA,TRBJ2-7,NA,TGTGCCAGCAGCTTAGAAGGGGGATACGAGCAGTACTTC,CASSLEGGYEQYF
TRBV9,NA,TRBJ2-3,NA,TGTGCCAGCATACTGCGATTACCCGAGACGCAGTATTTT,CASILRLPETQYF
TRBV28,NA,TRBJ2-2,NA,TGTGCCAGCAGTTTACCTCTGGGTACCGGGGAGCTGTTTTTT,CASSLPLGTGELFF
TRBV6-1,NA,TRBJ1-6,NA,TGTGCCAGCAGTGGTAACAAGGGCTATAATTCACCCCTCCACTTT,CASSGNKGYNSPLHF
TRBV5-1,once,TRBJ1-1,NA,TGCGCCAGCAGCCCGATCGTAGGCCTGAACACTGAAGCTTTCTTT,CASSPIVGLNTEAFF
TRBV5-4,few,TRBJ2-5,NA,TGTGCCAGCAGCTTTGGAGGGCGGGAGACCCAGTACTTC,CASSFGGRETQYF
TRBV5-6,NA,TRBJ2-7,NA,TGTGCCAGCAGCTTGGGATTGGGGGACGAGCAGTACTTC,CASSLGLGDEQYF
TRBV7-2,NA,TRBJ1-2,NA,TGTGCCAGCAGCTTAGGGCAGGGTGTGTTTGGGGGCTACACCTTC,CASSLGQGVFGGYTF
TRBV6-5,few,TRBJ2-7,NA,TGTGCCGGCCGGGACAACACCTACGAGCAGTACTTC,CAGRDNTYEQYF
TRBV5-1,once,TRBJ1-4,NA,TGCGCCAGCAGCTTGGAAGAGGCAGGGCGCCATGAAAAACTGTTTTTT,CASSLEEAGRHEKLFF
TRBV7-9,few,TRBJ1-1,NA,TGTGCCAGCAGCTTAAGTCTCAGTGAAGCTTTCTTT,CASSLSLSEAFF
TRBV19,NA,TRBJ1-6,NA,TGTGCCAGTAGTGGTTGGGATACTTCCTATAATTCACCCCTCCACTTT,CASSGWDTSYNSPLHF
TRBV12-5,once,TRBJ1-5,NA,TGTGCTAGTGCCTCCATTCCCCCGGGGTATAGCAATCAGCCCCAGCATTTT,CASASIPPGYSNQPQHF
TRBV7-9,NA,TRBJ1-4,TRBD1,TGTGCCAGCAGCTTCAAAGCCGGGACAGATGAAAAACTGTTTTTT,CASSFKAGTDEKLFF
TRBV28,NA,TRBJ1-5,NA,TGTGCCAGCAGTTTATTCAATCAGCCCCAGCATTTT,CASSLFNQPQHF
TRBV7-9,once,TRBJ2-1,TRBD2,TGTGCCAGCAGCTCGGGGACTAGCGGTGAGCAGTTCTTC,CASSSGTSGEQFF
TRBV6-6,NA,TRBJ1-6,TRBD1,TGTGCCAGCAGTAACCGACAGGGGAATTCACCCCTCCACTTT,CASSNRQGNSPLHF
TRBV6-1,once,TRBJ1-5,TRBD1,TGTGCCAGCAGTGACAGGGGGCGAAATCAGCCCCAGCATTTT,CASSDRGRNQPQHF
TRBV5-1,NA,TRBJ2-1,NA,TGCGCCAGCAGCCAGACAGGTAACAATGAGCAGTTCTTC,CASSQTGNNEQFF
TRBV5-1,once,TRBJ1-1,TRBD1,TGCGCCAGCGGCCTGAGGACAGGGGGAAACACTGAAGCTTTCTTT,CASGLRTGGNTEAFF
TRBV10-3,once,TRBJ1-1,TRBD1,TGTGCCATCAGGGAGACAGGGCCAAACACTGAAGCTTTCTTT,CAIRETGPNTEAFF
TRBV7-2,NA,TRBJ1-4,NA,TGTGCCAGCAGCTTCCGGGGGGAAAAACTGTTTTTT,CASSFRGEKLFF
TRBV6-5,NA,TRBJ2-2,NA,TGTGCCAGCAGTGGGATGGGCACCGGGGAGCTGTTTTTT,CASSGMGTGELFF
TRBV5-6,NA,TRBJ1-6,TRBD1,TGTGCCAGCAGCTTTCCGACAGGGGGTGATTCACCCCTCCACTTT,CASSFPTGGDSPLHF
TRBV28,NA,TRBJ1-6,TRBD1,TGTGCCAGCACCGAGGGACAGATGAATTCACCCCTCCACTTT,CASTEGQMNSPLHF
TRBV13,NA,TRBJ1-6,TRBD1,TGTGCCAGCAGCAACCGGGACAGGGGTTATTCACCCCTCCACTTT,CASSNRDRGYSPLHF